This T cell receptor beta chain was captured by sequencing in a study of cytomegalovirus exposure and HLA in healthy donors (dated by TCRdb to between 2016 and 2019). For the study in its entirety: In an earlier analysis of some 550 of the donors, 276 Gb of sequence data and roughly 100 million unique TCR beta sequences from 150 million to 200 million T cells were reported. An early release covering approximately 600 HLA-typed donors comprised about 310 gigabases of sequencing data and tens of millions of unique TCR sequences. Of the approximately 400 genotyped donors, 65% to 90% fell in the genetic ancestry cluster associated with self-reported Caucasian donors. The study was designed to test whether signatures of past pathogen exposure could be identified by cataloging public T cell receptors. Using immunosequencing, the study profiled T cell repertoires from about 650 subjects and related those repertoires to cytomegalovirus serostatus. A separate validation cohort of 90 to 150 different subjects was used in addition to the approximately 700-subject first cohort. To predict cytomegalovirus infection status, the study combined high-throughput TCR immunosequencing, statistical association of individual TCRs with disease status, and machine learning. In a later analysis, previously published TCR beta repertoires from about 670 donors were re-analyzed and high-resolution HLA genotyping was added so that TCR occurrence patterns could be studied. Rather than using new phenotypic data, the later analysis identified candidate immune exposures from TCR beta sequences and from how often those sequences occurred across donors. To decide whether each TCR beta V gene segment behaved as functional or pseudogenic, an earlier analysis of approximately 600 of the donors relied on high-throughput TCR beta sequencing. Donor age, sex, ethnicity and CMV serostatus were compiled alongside the repertoire data. In a later genetic analysis, genome-wide SNP genotypes for 398 of the 666 donors were used, and that subset was treated as a discovery cohort. All discovery cohort repertoires had been generated on a single sequencing platform. HLA typing covered class I and class II loci at four-digit resolution. The number of typed donors differed by locus: about 629-630 for A, B, C, DRB1 and DQB1; about 520 for DQA1; 600 to 610 for DPA1; and roughly 450 for DPB1. Several DR-DQ haplotypes were handled as single units for association and clustering because linkage in the cohort was strong. On average, roughly 240,000 unique TCR beta nucleotide sequences were sequenced per donor among roughly 430 genotyped donors of the cohort, with 15% to 20% of those sequences being non-productive. Overall results and qualifications from the work: Several of the top co-occurrence clusters appeared to be linked to parvovirus B19, influenza, CMV and Epstein-Barr virus, according to a later analysis. For the cohort, immune exposure information was limited to CMV serostatus. A further reported finding was that TCR beta sequences accurately predicted the HLA-A and HLA-B alleles for most subjects in the first cohort. The classifier was reported to diagnose cytomegalovirus status with high specificity and sensitivity in both the original cohort and the validation cohort. The study gave a list of 150 to 200 TCR beta chains associated with cytomegalovirus. In vitro tests confirmed that a few of the cytomegalovirus-associated TCR beta chains recognize cytomegalovirus antigens. When HLA alleles, especially DR and DQ, strongly co-occurred, TCR associations were difficult to assign to individual alleles. In a later analysis, the rate of TCR association differed among HLA loci, with DRB1 alleles having the most associated TCRs and HLA-C alleles having the fewest. Presence/absence analyses assumed roughly uniform sequencing depth across donors, an assumption that may not hold. In a later analysis, more than 15,000 TCR beta sequences were associated with specific HLA alleles at a false discovery rate of 0.05. Broadly in line with IMGT annotations, most TCR beta V segments showed up in productive rearrangements about 87% or about 30% of the time in an earlier analysis of several hundred of the donors. The cohort was sequenced for TCR beta chains only, and without alpha or paired-chain data the features that could be detected were limited. In a later analysis, most CMV-associated TCR beta chains were found to appear HLA-restricted, with HLA associations seemingly driven largely by CMV exposure. The authors suggested that the approach could potentially be extended to other disease states and immunological phenotypes. Because HLA typing was missing for some donors at each locus, association tests included only the typed subset. A later analysis found that HLA-associated TCR beta chains were more clonally expanded and had lower generation probabilities than equally common non-associated chains. Most TCR sequences were seen in very few donors, while some public TCRs were found in many individuals. In a later genetic analysis, fewer N-insertions in productive TCRs were reported among donors in an Asian-associated ancestry cluster than the 666-donor mean. V-gene and J-gene trimming of TCR beta chains was associated with a missense DCLRE1C variant in a later genetic analysis, and the association was replicated in an independent cohort. Because counts were too low, about 15 rarely observed V segments, including chromosome 9 orphons, were left out of the earlier analysis of 500 to 650 of the donors. Correlated functional status among segregating V segments might be attributable to linkage disequilibrium, but an unknown experimental factor could not be ruled out. A cluster of highly shared sequence variants was judged likely to represent a technical artifact of the sequencing pipeline.

In regard to this clone: The antigen it binds to is not known. No clone much larger than this one lies a single base away; base qualities are absent.

The cohort comprised 666 healthy bone marrow donors. Cohort members were all nominally healthy when sampled, although unrecorded immune exposures were likely present. The donor was CMV seronegative and was included in the group of about 400 seronegative cohort members. Every donor gave a peripheral blood sample, and the peripheral blood mononuclear cells from that sample were used for TCR beta sequencing. Genomic DNA extraction from the blood cell samples was performed with the Qiagen DNeasy Blood Extraction Kit. Library method: the immunoSEQ multiplex PCR assay. For the multiplex PCR, a mixture combining 60 forward primers for TCR Vbeta segments and 13 reverse primers for TCR Jbeta segments was used. The CDR3 region of rearranged TCR beta genes was amplified from genomic DNA with a multiplex PCR assay. On the Illumina HiSeq System, the amplified TCR beta libraries were sequenced as 87-base-pair reads. As for the authors' bioinformatics: A later analysis counted tens of millions of unique TCR beta chains across the approximately 700 repertoires, and some 11 million of these chains were shared by at least two donors. A nearest-neighbor algorithm error-corrected the raw reads and collapsed the reads into unique sequences, merging closely related sequences to remove PCR and sequencing errors. V, D and J gene segments were assigned by aligning CDR3 sequences to IMGT reference sequences. For a sequence to be retained, at least a six-nucleotide match to both a V gene segment and a J gene segment was required. Rearrangements were classified as productive when the CDR3 lacked stop codons and remained in frame with V and J, and all other rearrangements were classified as non-productive. Following IMGT convention, CDR3 was defined as the stretch from the second conserved V-encoded cysteine to the conserved J-encoded phenylalanine. Sequences without an unambiguous match to a single V gene segment were excluded from the earlier analysis of about 640 of the donors. An earlier analysis of a few hundred of the donors called V segments functional above 56.7% productive rearrangements and segregating when the between-donor standard deviation exceeded 5%. A statistical classification framework was built for diagnosing cytomegalovirus status from the catalog of TCR beta chain sequences. In a later analysis, V and J genes were assigned by comparing TCR nucleotide sequences against IMGT/GENE-DB human TR gene sequences. Using the TCRdist pipeline, a later analysis assigned CDR3 sequences along with most-parsimonious VDJ recombination scenarios. In a later analysis, each TCR beta chain was defined by its CDR3 amino acid sequence together with its V-gene family, and reads without a unique V-gene family were excluded. In a later analysis, approximately 590 highly shared, low-generation-probability nucleotide sequences were removed to address suspected cross-contamination and a sequencing artifact. For each public chain, a later analysis derived a clonal expansion index from normalized ranks of inferred template counts within each repertoire. In a later analysis, generation probabilities were computed using a VDJ recombination model fitted to out-of-frame rearrangements, and the results were checked against IGoR. A later analysis scored TCR-TCR, TCR-HLA and TCR-CMV co-occurrence with hypergeometric tests, applying a repertoire-size bias correction to TCR pairs. A later analysis estimated false discovery rates by permuting HLA or CMV assignments 20 times. A later analysis grouped co-occurring TCRs with DBSCAN, adding TCRdist sequence similarity when clustering within HLA-allele-positive subsets. Co-occurrence clustering excluded repertoires with fewer than 30,000 or more than 120,000 public chains, plus five with anomalous nucleotide sharing. As stored in TCRdb, this immuneACCESS dataset retains in-frame rearrangements with V and J assigned. A fraction of the clones does not appear; measured against another copy, unresolved V genes explain less than half of the discrepancy, and the remainder lacks a known reason. The D gene and trimming were derived from the DNA, and the V and J assignments and clone size from that table. The sample profile shows 200,000 to 250,000 clones; 75% of them were found once. Of the sample, less than 2% is held by the ten largest clones.

What was sequenced was PBMCs. The sequence was obtained from a woman aged 30 to 39 in good health and CMV-seronegative.

The CDR3 has the sequence CASSGSGTSGNEQFF. The nucleotide sequence is given as TGTGCCAGCAGTGGATCCGGGACTAGCGGCAATGAGCAGTTCTTC. The chain employs TRBV2 and TRBJ2-1, and 11 junction bases match TRBD2. As encoded in the germline V gene, CDR1 is SNHLY while CDR2 is FYNNEI. Taken from cysteine to phenylalanine, the CDR3 has 15 residues. Kept here is only the CDR3 DNA, which spans 45 bases and is read in frame from base 1. Trimming takes 4 bases off V and 6 bases off J; junction bases not matched to a gene: 5.